One and the same sample provided the 25 T cell receptor beta chains below, sequenced in a study of patients and donors after allogeneic stem cell transplantation. From the RT-PCR reads, TCRdb called clonotypes with MiXCR, one entry per CDR3 protein. The sample consists of 900,000 to 1,000,000 distinct CDR3 sequences, about a sixth of them appearing once. Specimen: blood, either unsorted or a sorted T cell fraction (not recorded which). Every receptor here comes from a human donor who was either an allogeneic HSCT recipient or a stem cell or donor lymphocyte infusion donor (not recorded which). It is not recorded whose cells these are; they may come from a transplant donor.

This chain joins TRBV7-9 and TRBJ2-5; weak D call: TRBD1 (5 bases). The CDR3 contains 15 residues. Between the trimmed V and J ends, which lost 2 bases and 4 bases, there was a span of 14 bases. The V gene's germline CDR1 is SEHNR and CDR2 FQNEAQ (reference sequence). As DNA, the CDR3 is TGTGCCAGCAGCTTACGCAGGGTCTCCTTAGAGACCCAGTACTTC. Translated, it gives CASSLRRVSLETQYF. The full variable domain, with the rest looked up from reference TRBV7-9 and TRBJ2-5, is DTGVSQNPRHKITKRGQNVTFRCDPISEHNRLYWYRQTLGQGPEFLTYFQNEAQLEKSRLLSDRFSAERPKGSFSTLEIQRTEQGDSAMYLCASSLRRVSLETQYFGPGTRLLVL.

The chain recombines TRBV5-1 with TRBJ1-3, with 8 positions matching TRBD1. The CDR3 contains 16 residues. Per germline, CDR1 SGHRS and CDR2 YFSETQ. V lost 0 bases and J lost 4; bases outside the gene matches: 6. CDR3 nucleotides: TGCGCCAGCAGCTTGGAGCAGGGGGCACGAGGAAACACCATATATTTT. Encoded protein: CASSLEQGARGNTIYF.

This clonotype has a handful of counts. J is TRBJ1-1 and V is TRBV24-1; TRBD1 is a possible D gene (5 bases). From germline, CDR1 is KGHDR and CDR2 SFDVKD. Trimming pared 7 bases from V and 7 bases from J, leaving 15 bases between. The CDR3 extends over 13 amino acids. This CDR3 reads CATRNQGLGEAFF. CDR3 DNA sequence: TGTGCCACCAGGAACCAGGGCCTGGGTGAAGCTTTCTTT.

This clonotype appeared a few times. V gene TRBV7-3 combines with J gene TRBJ2-1, with TRBD2 matching 8 bases. CDR3 length equals 19 residues. Germline V gives CDR1 SGHTA, CDR2 FQGTGA. V lost 2 bases and J lost 9; bases outside the gene matches: 21. CDR3 region: CASSLYPSQGLGSVVEQFF. The CDR3 nucleotides are TGTGCCAGCAGCTTATATCCCTCTCAGGGACTAGGTTCGGTGGTTGAGCAGTTCTTC.

The chain carries TRBV6-6 and TRBJ1-2, with a weak D call TRBD1 (5 bases). CDR1 is MNHNY and CDR2 is SVGAGI in the germline V gene (reference sequence). V was shortened by 1 base and J by 9 bases, with 12 bases between the two germline ends. The CDR3 runs to 13 residues. The CDR3 DNA is TGTGCCAGCAGTTACTACACAGGAGGGAGCTACACCTTC. Encoded protein: CASSYYTGGSYTF.

This clonotype was seen a few times. This chain uses TRBV27 with TRBJ1-1; TRBD1 is a possible D gene (6 bases). The germline V gene encodes CDR1 MNHEY and CDR2 SMNVEV (reference sequence). V lost 7 bases to trimming and J lost 1 base, with 13 bases between them. This CDR3 has 14 residues. The CDR3 is CASKGGRTNTEAFF. The DNA of the CDR3 is TGTGCCAGCAAGGGGGGACGTACGAACACTGAAGCTTTCTTT.

DNA for the CDR3: TGTGCCAGCAGGATGGGACAGGGGAACACTGAAGCTTTCTTT. This translates into CASRMGQGNTEAFF. The J gene is TRBJ1-1, the V gene TRBV12-3 or TRBV12-4, with 9 bases matching TRBD1. J was trimmed by 1 base and V by 6 bases; bases with no gene match: 3. The CDR3 is 14 amino acids.

This sequence joins TRBV9 and TRBJ2-7; D may match TRBD1 or TRBD2 (5 bases each). Trimming removed 0 bases at V and 2 bases at J, with 12 bases between. Per the germline V gene, CDR1 is SGDLS and CDR2 is YYNGEE. This CDR3 contains 15 residues. CDR3 DNA sequence: TGTGCCAGCAGCGTAGCTTGGGGGTACGCCTACGAGCAGTACTTC. It specifies CASSVAWGYAYEQYF.

This clonotype was found a few times. The chain recombines TRBV10-3 with TRBJ2-3; D gene ambiguous. The CDR3 totals 15 residues. Germline CDR1 reads ENHRY; CDR2 reads SYGVKD. Between the trimmed V and J ends, which lost 2 bases and 4 bases, there was a span of 13 bases. The DNA for the CDR3 is TGTGCCATCAGTGAGGGCTCGAAACCACCAGATACGCAGTATTTT. Protein sequence: CAISEGSKPPDTQYF.

The chain joins TRBV11-2 to TRBJ2-7; D unresolved. There are 12 residues in the CDR3. Germline lookup yields CDR1 SGHAT and CDR2 FQNNGV. Trimming took 10 bases from V and 2 from J, leaving 12 bases between them. The CDR3, as DNA: TGTGCCATCCTCCATAGGGCCTACGAGCAGTACTTC. Its protein is CAILHRAYEQYF.

The sample holds many counts of this clonotype. The V and J genes are TRBV6-1 and TRBJ1-1; 7 nucleotides match TRBD1. V lost 7 bases to trimming and J lost 1 base; unmatched junction nucleotides: 9. Germline CDR1 and CDR2: MNHNS and SASEGT. CDR3 length: 15 residues. Written as DNA, the CDR3 is TGTGCCAGCAATACAGAGGGGGCCAGGAACACTGAAGCTTTCTTT. Its protein is CASNTEGARNTEAFF.

The rearrangement links TRBV9 to TRBJ1-6; possible D gene TRBD1, 5 bases. V lost 0 bases to trimming and J lost 7 bases, with 11 bases between them. CDR1 and CDR2 from the germline V gene are SGDLS and YYNGEE. The CDR3 is 15 residues long. The CDR3 nucleotides are TGTGCCAGCAGCGTAGGGCAGGGCCTCAATTCACCCCTCCACTTT. Translation: CASSVGQGLNSPLHF.

The chain carries TRBV6-7 and TRBJ1-3; a possible D gene is TRBD1 (6 bases). TRBV6-7 is annotated as an ORF whose role is uncertain. The length of the CDR3 is 17 residues. Trimming cost V 0 bases and J 0 bases, with 12 bases left between them. The CDR3 coding sequence is TGTGCCAGCAGTTACTCCCAGGGGCTGCTCTCTGGAAACACCATATATTTT. It translates to CASSYSQGLLSGNTIYF.

The chain employs TRBV7-2 and TRBJ2-1, with D hard to call. This CDR3 is built from 13 residues. V lost 5 bases and J lost 10, with 15 bases in between. CDR1 is SGHTA and CDR2 is FQGNSA in the germline V gene. CDR3 region: CASSPNRLGEQFF. Here the CDR3 DNA reads TGTGCCAGCAGCCCGAATCGTTTGGGAGAGCAGTTCTTC.

V usage is TRBV11-2 and J usage is TRBJ2-2, with 9 positions matching TRBD2. Trimming took 1 base from V and 1 from J; bases not matched to a gene: 7. The CDR3 totals 18 residues. CDR1 and CDR2 from the germline V gene are SGHAT and FQNNGV. This CDR3 reads CASSLGVSGGRNTGELFF. CDR3 coding DNA: TGTGCCAGCAGCTTAGGGGTTAGCGGGGGTCGGAACACCGGGGAGCTGTTTTTT.

This clonotype turned up a few times. The chain couples TRBV4-3 to TRBJ1-1, with D hard to call. V shed 2 bases and J shed 4 bases, with 17 bases lying between them. Germline loops: CDR1 LGHNA, CDR2 YSLEER. There are 16 residues in the CDR3. CDR3 bases: TGCGCCAGCAGCCAATCTATCATTAATTTCGGCACTGAAGCTTTCTTT. This translates into CASSQSIINFGTEAFF.

The V call is TRBV19, the J call TRBJ2-3; perhaps TRBD2 as D (6 bases). Per the germline V gene, CDR1 is LNHDA and CDR2 is SQIVND (reference sequence). The V end was cut by 7 bases, the J end by 2 bases, with 13 bases between. CDR3 length: 14 residues. For the CDR3, the DNA is TGTGCCAGTATTGGAGGGCTACTCACAGATACGCAGTATTTT. This sequence encodes CASIGGLLTDTQYF. Complete variable domain (other parts from reference TRBV19 and TRBJ2-3): DGGITQSPKYLFRKEGQNVTLSCEQNLNHDAMYWYRQDPGQGLRLIYYSQIVNDFQKGDIAEGYSVSREKKESFPLTVTSAQKNPTAFYLCASIGGLLTDTQYFGPGTRLTVL.

This clonotype has more than one count but fewer than ten. V and J are TRBV6-2 or TRBV6-3 and TRBJ2-1, with 8 bases fitting TRBD1. J gave up 4 bases and V 10 bases, and 6 bases lay outside the gene matches. There are 13 residues in the CDR3. Germline CDR1 is MNHEY and CDR2 is SVGEGT. The CDR3 protein is CATKDRAYNEQFF. The CDR3 DNA reads TGTGCCACTAAGGACAGGGCGTACAATGAGCAGTTCTTC.

This clonotype has more than one count but fewer than ten. The chain links TRBV24-1 to TRBJ2-5, with D hard to call. Germline V CDR1 and CDR2: KGHDR, SFDVKD. The CDR3 contains 13 residues. V was clipped by 10 bases and J by 4 bases, with 15 bases between them. The CDR3 DNA follows: TGTGCCACTCAACTCGGAAGAGGAGAGACCCAGTACTTC. Translated: CATQLGRGETQYF.

This chain joins TRBV29-1 and TRBJ2-3; the D gene is possibly TRBD2 (6 bases). The CDR3 is 13 residues long. Germline CDR1 reads SQVTM; CDR2 reads ANQGSEA. V lost 8 bases and J lost 0, with 12 bases in between. The CDR3: CSYSSVSTDTQYF. CDR3 nucleotide sequence: TGCAGCTATTCTAGCGTAAGCACAGATACGCAGTATTTT.

The gene calls are TRBV25-1 and TRBJ2-4; the D is unclear. V lost 1 base and J 3 bases, leaving 7 bases between the germline ends. This CDR3 is built from 14 residues. The germline gives CDR1 MGHDK, CDR2 SYGVNS. The CDR3: CASSESGIKNIQYF. DNA for the CDR3: TGTGCCAGCAGTGAATCGGGCATCAAAAACATTCAGTACTTC.

V gene TRBV5-1 combines with J gene TRBJ2-7; 9 bases line up with TRBD1. This CDR3 spans 16 amino acids. In germline, CDR1 is SGHRS, CDR2 YFSETQ. V shed 3 bases and J 6 bases; nucleotides not matched to a gene: 13. CDR3 in amino acids: CASSSAPPGQGSEQYF. The CDR3 DNA is TGCGCCAGCAGCTCAGCCCCCCCGGGACAGGGCTCCGAGCAGTACTTC.

This clonotype was counted ten times or more. The V call is TRBV5-6, the J call TRBJ2-4; D is perhaps TRBD1 (6 bases). The V gene's germline CDR1 is SGHDT and CDR2 YYEEEE. This CDR3 spans 15 amino acids. Trimming pared 4 bases from V and 1 base from J, leaving 12 bases between. The CDR3 loop reads CASSLYDRAKNIQYF. CDR3 coding DNA: TGTGCCAGCAGCCTGTACGACAGGGCCAAAAACATTCAGTACTTC.

This clonotype occurred a few times. This chain uses TRBV20-1 with TRBJ1-1; D is unresolved. This CDR3 has 13 amino acids. Trimming removed 1 base at V and 4 bases at J, with 10 bases between. Germline values: CDR1 DFQATT, CDR2 SNEGSKA (reference sequence). This chain's CDR3 is CSARVGIGTEAFF. In DNA form, the CDR3 reads TGCAGTGCTAGAGTGGGCATTGGCACTGAAGCTTTCTTT.

Comments on this clonotype: At one end the junction does not follow the germline gene, possibly because of a read error. The chain recombines TRBV27 with TRBJ2-5; a weak D match, TRBD1 (5 bases). Germline lookup yields CDR1 MNHEY and CDR2 SMNVEV (reference sequence). The CDR3 spans 13 residues. Here the CDR3 DNA reads TGTGCCAGCAGTCAGGGAAACCACGAGACCCAGTACTTC. Encoded protein: CASSQGNHETQYF.